What follows is one TCR beta chain and its context. The sample belongs to a study of molecular identifiers for immune sequencing clone quantification. TCRdb re-derived calls from the PCR reads in MiXCR, one entry per CDR3 protein. This table holds over 600,000 distinct CDR3 sequences, 15% to 20% found once. Source material: naive CD8+ T cells from blood, with Jurkat cell RNA spiked in. Subset of the sample: FACS-sorted CD8+CD4-CCR7+CD45RA+ naive T cells. This receptor was taken from a human donor in good health. Some libraries in this study had Jurkat cell RNA spiked in.

The CDR3 here is CASSQDGVAANYGYTF. CDR3 nucleotides: TGCGCCAGCAGCCAAGATGGGGTGGCAGCTAACTATGGCTACACCTTC. The rearrangement links TRBV4-1 to TRBJ1-2; D remains ambiguous. V lost 0 bases, J lost 0 bases, and 11 bases lay in between. CDR3 length: 16 amino acids. Germline values: CDR1 MGHRA, CDR2 YSYEKL.